The clone carrying this TCR beta chain has only a few counts. Its antigen is unidentified. TCRdb reanalysed the 5' RACE reads using MiXCR and keeps one entry per CDR3 protein. The repertoire holds 1.5 million to 2 million distinct CDR3 sequences, with 25% to 35% as singletons. This record belongs to a study of identical twins. Study-level findings and limits: Cross-sectional statistics, not tracking of the same donors, supported the conclusions. Memory repertoires showed no such pattern, whereas abundant cord blood beta clonotypes carried fewer insertions. Twin pairs had excess sharing that was weaker in beta out-of-frame sequences.

In germline, CDR1 is MDHEN, CDR2 SYDVKM. The V and J ends lost 9 bases and 0 bases, in that order; junction bases with no gene match: 8. CDR3 length equals 15 residues. This TCR was recovered from a newborn girl in good health. The genes are TRBV28 and TRBJ1-1; TRBD1 agrees at 9 bases. Sequenced input: cord blood. The CDR3 DNA reads as TGTGCCAGTACCGACAGGGGGAAAGTGAACACTGAAGCTTTCTTT. Amino acid sequence: CASTDRGKVNTEAFF.